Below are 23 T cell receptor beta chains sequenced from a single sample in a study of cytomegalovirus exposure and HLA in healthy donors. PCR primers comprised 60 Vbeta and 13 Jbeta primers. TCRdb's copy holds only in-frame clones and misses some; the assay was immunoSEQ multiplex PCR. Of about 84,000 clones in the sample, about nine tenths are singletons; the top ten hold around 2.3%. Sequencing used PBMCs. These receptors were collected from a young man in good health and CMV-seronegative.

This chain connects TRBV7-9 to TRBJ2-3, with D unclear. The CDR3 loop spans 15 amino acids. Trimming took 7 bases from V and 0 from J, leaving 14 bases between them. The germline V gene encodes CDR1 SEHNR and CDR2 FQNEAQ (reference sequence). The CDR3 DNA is TGTGCCAGCACCTTGGGTACGCGGAGCACAGATACGCAGTATTTT. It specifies CASTLGTRSTDTQYF.

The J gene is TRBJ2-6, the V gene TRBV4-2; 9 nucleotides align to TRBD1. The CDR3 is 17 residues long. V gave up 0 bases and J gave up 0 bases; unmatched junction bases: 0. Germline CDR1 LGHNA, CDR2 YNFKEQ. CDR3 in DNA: TGTGCCAGCAGCCAAGAGGGACAGGGCTCTGGGGCCAACGTCCTGACTTTC. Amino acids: CASSQEGQGSGANVLTF.

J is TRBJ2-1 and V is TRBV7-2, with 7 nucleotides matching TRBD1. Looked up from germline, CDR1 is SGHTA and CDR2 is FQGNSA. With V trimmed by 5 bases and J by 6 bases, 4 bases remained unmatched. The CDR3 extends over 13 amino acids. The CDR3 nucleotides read TGTGCCAGCAGCACAGACAGGGCCAATGAGCAGTTCTTC. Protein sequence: CASSTDRANEQFF.

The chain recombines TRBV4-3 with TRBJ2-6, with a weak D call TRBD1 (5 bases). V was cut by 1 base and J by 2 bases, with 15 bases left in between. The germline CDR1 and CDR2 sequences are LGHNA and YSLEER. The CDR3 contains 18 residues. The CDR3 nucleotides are TGCGCCAGCAGCCAAGCCGTAGGGTCAGGGACTGGGGCCAACGTCCTGACTTTC. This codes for CASSQAVGSGTGANVLTF.

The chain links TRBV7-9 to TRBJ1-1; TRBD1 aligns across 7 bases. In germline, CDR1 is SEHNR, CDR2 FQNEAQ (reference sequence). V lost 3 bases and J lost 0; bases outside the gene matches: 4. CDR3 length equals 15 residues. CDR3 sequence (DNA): TGTGCCAGCAGCTTGCTGGGACAGATGAACACTGAAGCTTTCTTT. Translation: CASSLLGQMNTEAFF.

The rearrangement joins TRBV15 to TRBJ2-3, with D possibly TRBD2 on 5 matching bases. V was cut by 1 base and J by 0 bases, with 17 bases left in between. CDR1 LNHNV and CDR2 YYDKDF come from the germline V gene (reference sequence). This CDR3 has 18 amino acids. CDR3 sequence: CATSRAKRTALSTDTQYF. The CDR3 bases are TGTGCCACCAGCAGAGCGAAGCGGACGGCCCTAAGCACAGATACGCAGTATTTT.

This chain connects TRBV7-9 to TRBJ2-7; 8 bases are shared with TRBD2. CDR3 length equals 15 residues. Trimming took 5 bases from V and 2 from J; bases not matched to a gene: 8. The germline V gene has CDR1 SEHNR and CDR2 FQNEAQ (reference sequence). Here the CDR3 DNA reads TGTGCCAGCAGCCCAAGCGGGAGCACAACCTACGAGCAGTACTTC. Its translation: CASSPSGSTTYEQYF. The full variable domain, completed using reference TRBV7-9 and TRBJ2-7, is DTGVSQNPRHKITKRGQNVTFRCDPISEHNRLYWYRQTLGQGPEFLTYFQNEAQLEKSRLLSDRFSAERPKGSFSTLEIQRTEQGDSAMYLCASSPSGSTTYEQYFGPGTRLTVT.

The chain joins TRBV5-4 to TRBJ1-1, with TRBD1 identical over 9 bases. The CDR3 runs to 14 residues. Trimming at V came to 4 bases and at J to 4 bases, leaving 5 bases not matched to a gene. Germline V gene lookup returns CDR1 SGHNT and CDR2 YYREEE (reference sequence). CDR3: CASSPDRGGTEAFF. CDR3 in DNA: TGTGCCAGCAGCCCGGACAGGGGCGGCACTGAAGCTTTCTTT.

Here the CDR3 reads CASSLIPGTAFYEQYF. As DNA, the CDR3 is TGTGCCAGCAGTTTAATCCCCGGGACAGCCTTCTACGAGCAGTACTTC. The chain combines TRBV27 with TRBJ2-7, with 7 positions matching TRBD1. Germline CDR1 reads MNHEY; CDR2 reads SMNVEV (reference sequence). There are 16 residues in the CDR3. With V trimmed by 2 bases and J by 3 bases, 10 bases remained unmatched.

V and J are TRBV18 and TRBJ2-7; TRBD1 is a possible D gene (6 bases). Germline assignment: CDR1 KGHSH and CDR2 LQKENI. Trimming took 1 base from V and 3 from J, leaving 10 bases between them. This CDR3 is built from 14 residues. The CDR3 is CASSPRQAVYEQYF. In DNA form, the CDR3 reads TGTGCCAGCTCACCACGACAGGCCGTCTACGAGCAGTACTTC. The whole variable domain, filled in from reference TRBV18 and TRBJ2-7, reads NAGVMQNPRHLVRRRGQEARLRCSPMKGHSHVYWYRQLPEEGLKFMVYLQKENIIDESGMPKERFSAEFPKEGPSILRIQQVVRGDSAAYFCASSPRQAVYEQYFGPGTRLTVT.

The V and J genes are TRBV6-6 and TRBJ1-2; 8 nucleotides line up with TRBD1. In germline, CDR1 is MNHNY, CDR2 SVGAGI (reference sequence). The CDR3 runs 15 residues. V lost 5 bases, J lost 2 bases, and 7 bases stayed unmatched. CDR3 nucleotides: TGTGCCAGCAGTAAAGGACAGGGTCTGAACTATGGCTACACCTTC. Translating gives CASSKGQGLNYGYTF.

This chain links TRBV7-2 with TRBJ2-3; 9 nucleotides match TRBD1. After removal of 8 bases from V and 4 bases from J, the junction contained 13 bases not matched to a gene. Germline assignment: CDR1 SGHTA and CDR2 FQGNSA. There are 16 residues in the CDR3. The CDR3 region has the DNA TGTGCCAGCCGATCTTGGGGGACAGGGCGTCCAGATACGCAGTATTTT. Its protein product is CASRSWGTGRPDTQYF.

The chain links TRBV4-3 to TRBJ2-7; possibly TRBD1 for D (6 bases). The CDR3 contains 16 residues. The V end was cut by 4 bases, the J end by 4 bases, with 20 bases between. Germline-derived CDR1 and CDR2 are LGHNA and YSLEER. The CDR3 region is CASSPPPRQDRYEQYF. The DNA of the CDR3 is TGCGCCAGCAGCCCACCACCACGTCAGGACAGATACGAGCAGTACTTC.

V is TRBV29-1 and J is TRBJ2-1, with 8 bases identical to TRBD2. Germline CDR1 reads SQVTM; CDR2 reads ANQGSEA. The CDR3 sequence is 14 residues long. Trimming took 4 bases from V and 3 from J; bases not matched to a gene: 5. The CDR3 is CSVVVAGFYNEQFF. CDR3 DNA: TGCAGCGTTGTGGTAGCGGGGTTCTACAATGAGCAGTTCTTC.

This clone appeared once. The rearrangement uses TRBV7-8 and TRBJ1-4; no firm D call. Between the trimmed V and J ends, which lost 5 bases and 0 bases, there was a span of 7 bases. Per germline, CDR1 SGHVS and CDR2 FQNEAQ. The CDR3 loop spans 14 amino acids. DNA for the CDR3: TGTGCCAGCAGCCGAGAGACAACTAATGAAAAACTGTTTTTT. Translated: CASSRETTNEKLFF.

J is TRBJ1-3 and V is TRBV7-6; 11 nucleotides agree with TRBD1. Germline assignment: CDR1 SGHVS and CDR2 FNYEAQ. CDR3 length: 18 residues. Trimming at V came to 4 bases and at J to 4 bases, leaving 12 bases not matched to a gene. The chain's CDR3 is CASSSPWGQGVIGNTIYF. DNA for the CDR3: TGTGCCAGCAGCTCCCCCTGGGGACAGGGGGTGATCGGAAACACCATATATTTT.

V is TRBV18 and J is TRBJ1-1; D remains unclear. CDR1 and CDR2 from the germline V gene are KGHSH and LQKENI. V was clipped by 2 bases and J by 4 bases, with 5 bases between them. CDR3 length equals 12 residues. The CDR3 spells CASSPTATEAFF. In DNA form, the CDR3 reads TGTGCCAGCTCACCAACAGCCACTGAAGCTTTCTTT.

CDR3 in DNA: TGTGCCAGCAGGGACAGGGGATTAGGTCAGCCCCAGCATTTT. Protein sequence: CASRDRGLGQPQHF. The chain recombines TRBV6-1 with TRBJ1-5, with 9 nucleotides matching TRBD1. Unmatched junction bases numbered 6, after V lost 6 bases and J lost 6 bases. CDR1 and CDR2 from the germline V gene are MNHNS and SASEGT. This CDR3 contains 14 residues.

The CDR3 protein is CASSHRQGGAYEQYF. In DNA form, the CDR3 reads TGTGCCAGCAGCCATCGACAGGGGGGGGCCTACGAGCAGTACTTC. The V call is TRBV7-2, the J call TRBJ2-7; 9 positions agree with TRBD1. J lost 2 bases, V lost 5 bases, and 7 bases had no gene match. Germline assignment: CDR1 SGHTA and CDR2 FQGNSA. This CDR3 is 15 amino acids long.

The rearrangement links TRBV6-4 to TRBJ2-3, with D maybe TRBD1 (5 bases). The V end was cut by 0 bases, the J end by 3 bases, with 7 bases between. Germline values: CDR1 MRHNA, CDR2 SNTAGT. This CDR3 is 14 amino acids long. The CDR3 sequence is CASSDSTETDTQYF. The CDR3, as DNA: TGTGCCAGCAGTGACTCGACAGAAACAGATACGCAGTATTTT.

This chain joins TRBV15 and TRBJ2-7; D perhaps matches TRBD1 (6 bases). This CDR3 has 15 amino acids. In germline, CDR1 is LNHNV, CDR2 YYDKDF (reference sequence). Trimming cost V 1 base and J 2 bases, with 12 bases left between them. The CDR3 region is CATSRGGGTAYEQYF. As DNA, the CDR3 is TGTGCCACCAGCAGAGGAGGGGGAACGGCCTACGAGCAGTACTTC.

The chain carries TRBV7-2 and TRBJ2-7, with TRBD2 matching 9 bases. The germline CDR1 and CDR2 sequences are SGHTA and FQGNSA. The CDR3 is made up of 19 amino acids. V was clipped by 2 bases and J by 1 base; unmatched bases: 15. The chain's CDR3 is CASSLRGVAGDEGSYEQYF. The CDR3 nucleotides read TGTGCCAGCAGCTTACGGGGAGTAGCGGGAGACGAGGGGTCCTACGAGCAGTACTTC.

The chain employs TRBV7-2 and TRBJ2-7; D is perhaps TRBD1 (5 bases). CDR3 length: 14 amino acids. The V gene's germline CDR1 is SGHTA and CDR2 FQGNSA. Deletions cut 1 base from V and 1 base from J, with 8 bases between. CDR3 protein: CASSLGGRSYEQYF. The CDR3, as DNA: TGTGCCAGCAGCTTAGGGGGCAGGTCCTACGAGCAGTACTTC. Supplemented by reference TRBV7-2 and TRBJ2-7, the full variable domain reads GAGVSQSPSNKVTEKGKDVELRCDPISGHTALYWYRQSLGQGLEFLIYFQGNSAPDKSGLPSDRFSAERTGGSVSTLTIQRTQQEDSAVYLCASSLGGRSYEQYFGPGTRLTVT.